These 4 T cell receptor beta chains came from one sample sequenced in a study of shared clonotypes between healthy human individuals. Here immunoSEQ multiplex PCR was the method, and the copy in TCRdb shows in-frame clones only, minus some. Seen here are about 980,000 clones, approximately 80% observed once, and the top ten hold nearly 1.5%. The sequenced sample was memory CD4+ T cells sorted from blood. Subset reported: CD45RA-negative fraction. The receptors come from a man younger than 35 in good health.

J is TRBJ1-3 and V is TRBV5-1; D call uncertain. This CDR3 contains 16 residues. The germline V and J ends were trimmed by 2 bases and 0 bases, with 12 bases remaining between them. The V gene's germline CDR1 is SGHRS and CDR2 YFSETQ. This CDR3 is CASSLRPADSGNTIYF. The CDR3 nucleotides are TGCGCCAGCAGCTTAAGGCCGGCAGACTCTGGAAACACCATATATTTT.

Comments on this clone: A read error may explain this, as a much larger clone is one base away. J is TRBJ2-7 and V is TRBV7-8, with 9 bases lining up with TRBD1. The CDR3 totals 14 residues. Germline loops: CDR1 SGHVS, CDR2 FQNEAQ. The V gene end was trimmed by 4 bases and the J gene end by 3 bases; junction bases not matched to a gene: 4. The CDR3 reads CASSSETGGYEQYF. CDR3 bases: TGTGCCAGCAGCTCCGAGACAGGGGGCTACGAGCAGTACTTC.

The chain joins TRBV28 to TRBJ2-7, with 12 bases aligning to TRBD1. CDR1 and CDR2 (germline): MDHEN, SYDVKM. The CDR3 length is 16 residues. J was trimmed by 6 bases and V by 7 bases; bases with no gene match: 13. The CDR3 spells CASTPAGGQGAREQYF. CDR3 DNA sequence: TGTGCCAGCACCCCCGCGGGGGGACAGGGGGCTCGCGAGCAGTACTTC. The full variable domain, with the rest looked up from reference TRBV28 and TRBJ2-7, is DVKVTQSSRYLVKRTGEKVFLECVQDMDHENMFWYRQDPGLGLRLIYFSYDVKMKEKGDIPEGYSVSREKKERFSLILESASTNQTSMYLCASTPAGGQGAREQYFGPGTRLTVT.

This rearrangement joins TRBV5-1 to TRBJ2-2; the D gene could be TRBD1 or TRBD2 (5 bases each). The CDR3 contains 16 residues. Germline V lookup: CDR1 SGHRS, CDR2 YFSETQ. V lost 4 bases and J lost 0, with 13 bases in between. CDR3 sequence reads: CASSLGPSANTGELFF. The CDR3 DNA is TGCGCCAGCAGCCTGGGACCCTCGGCGAACACCGGGGAGCTGTTTTTT. Combining the CDR3 with reference TRBV5-1 and TRBJ2-2 gives the whole variable domain KAGVTQTPRYLIKTRGQQVTLSCSPISGHRSVSWYQQTPGQGLQFLFEYFSETQRNKGNFPGRFSGRQFSNSRSEMNVSTLELGDSALYLCASSLGPSANTGELFFGEGSRLTVL.